The text below deals with one T cell receptor beta chain. What antigen it recognizes has not been identified. No base-level quality is on record; no much larger clone is a single base apart. The data were obtained in a study of T-cell reconstitution after alpha-beta-depleted transplantation in children (dated by TCRdb to 2016 to 2017). Broadly, across the study: Using TCR repertoire profiling, the study followed T-cell immune reconstitution in a quantitative way in children after TCRalphabeta/CD19-depleted allogeneic hematopoietic cell transplantation.

The treatment or condition tag for this specimen amounts to: allogeneic hematopoietic cell transplantation with graft depleted of TCRalphabeta T cells and CD19 B cells. The children who served as transplant recipients had been given grafts of TCRalphabeta/CD19-depleted allogeneic hematopoietic cells. What the study reported, not specific to this receptor: The apparently early recovery of alphabetaT-cell counts about two months after transplant reportedly depended on only several hundred rapidly expanded clones that came from non-depleted graft cells. In some patients, the high TCRbeta diversity seen at day 60 was put down to recipient T cells and intrathymic progenitors that had survived conditioning. Hyperexpanded clone frequencies declined over subsequent months; after one year, T-cell counts and TCRbeta diversity were mostly attributed to newly produced T cells.

Spanning cysteine to phenylalanine, the CDR3 consists of 17 amino acids. The retained sequence is limited to the CDR3, 51 bases, with the frame set at the first base. The germline V gene supplies CDR1 MNHEY and CDR2 SVGAGI. V loses 2 bases of germline sequence and J loses 4 bases, and the interval between the two ends is 17 bases. The library was obtained by PCR. Sequencing used an Illumina HiSeq 2500. To normalize quantification of the TCRbeta repertoire, the TCR libraries were built with molecular barcoding that relied on unique molecular identifiers. TCRdb's own reprocessing of the public reads used fastp at Q25 and MiXCR and kept productive beta chains. Rows merge per CDR3 protein into single entries with the most common DNA and genes. This sample comprises 350,000 to 500,000 distinct CDR3 sequences, 43% of them detected only once. The ten biggest clones cover about 30% of the sample.

This TCR was recovered from a girl aged 2 to 9 with aplastic anemia, due to receive a stem cell transplant. This specimen consisted of PBMCs, obtained before TCRalphabeta/CD19-depleted stem cell transplant. The rearrangement joined TRBV6-5 to TRBJ2-2; D gene: possibly TRBD1, on 6 matching bases. The CDR3 region: CASSYGQGHKGTGELFF. The DNA sequence is given as TGTGCCAGCAGTTACGGGCAGGGACATAAGGGCACCGGGGAGCTGTTTTTT.